The next 27 T cell receptor beta chains were all read from a single sample in a study of CD8+ T cells in alopecia areata (dated by TCRdb to between 2017 and 2018). Reading the label with the study, this specimen's time point is: more than three weeks on oral tofacitinib. This sample's treatment or condition label indicates: oral pan-JAK inhibitor, 5-10 mg twice daily. Library method: the immunoSEQ multiplex PCR assay. RNA was extracted from all samples and reverse transcribed into cDNA as template for TCR sequencing. The clones in this table, taken by TCRdb from immuneACCESS, are in-frame only. Not every clone is retained; where verified, under half of the shortfall comes from an unresolved V gene, and the cause of the rest is unknown. The sample has approximately 210,000 clones on record, 64% of them singletons. The ten largest clones capture around 3.9% of the sample. The material sequenced was CD4+ T cells sorted from blood, taken at week 4, from a patient treated with tofacitinib. These receptors all come from a human donor with alopecia areata.

The chain is built from TRBV7-2 and TRBJ2-7; 8 positions agree with TRBD2. This CDR3 comprises 15 residues. The germline gives CDR1 SGHTA, CDR2 FQGNSA. The V segment lost 0 bases and the J segment 6 bases; nucleotides outside the gene matches: 7. The CDR3 region is CASSLAGGGNSEQYF. As DNA, the CDR3 is TGTGCCAGCAGCTTAGCCGGCGGGGGGAACTCCGAGCAGTACTTC.

This rearrangement joins TRBV9 to TRBJ1-2; possible D gene TRBD1, 5 bases. Germline V gives CDR1 SGDLS, CDR2 YYNGEE. The CDR3 has 14 residues. V gave up 1 base and J gave up 3 bases, with 10 bases separating them. The CDR3 coding sequence is TGTGCCAGCAGCGTACCAGGGAGTTACTATGGCTACACCTTC. It specifies CASSVPGSYYGYTF.

The table lists this clone with a few counts. This sample includes further DNA sequences coding for the same CDR3. The chain links TRBV29-1 to TRBJ1-1; D gene ambiguous. In germline, CDR1 is SQVTM, CDR2 ANQGSEA. The CDR3 runs 13 residues. With 0 bases removed from V and 1 base from J, the gap between germline ends came to 6 bases. CDR3 in DNA: TGCAGCGTTGAAGATCAGTGGAACACTGAAGCTTTCTTT. It codes for CSVEDQWNTEAFF.

The table lists this clone with a count of one. The CDR3 DNA reads as TGTGCCAGCAGCCAAGGCCCCCAAAGTGATCAGCCCCAGCATTTT. This encodes CASSQGPQSDQPQHF. The chain carries TRBV4-2 and TRBJ1-5; no clear D. CDR3 length: 15 amino acids. CDR1 and CDR2 from the germline V gene are LGHNA and YNFKEQ. The ends were cut back, 1 base at V and 5 bases at J, with 12 bases in the middle.

The V gene is TRBV20-1, the J gene TRBJ2-3; D is unclear. Germline V lookup: CDR1 DFQATT, CDR2 SNEGSKA (reference sequence). V lost 5 bases and J 10 bases, leaving 13 bases between the germline ends. The CDR3 is made up of 11 amino acids. CDR3 DNA sequence: TGCAGTGCTCGTGGGTTTGGGCCGCAGTATTTT. Translating gives CSARGFGPQYF.

This sequence joins TRBV5-4 and TRBJ1-5; D might be TRBD1 (5 bases). The CDR3 is 13 amino acids. The germline V gene has CDR1 SGHNT and CDR2 YYREEE (reference sequence). V was shortened by 3 bases and J by 6 bases, with 10 bases between the two germline ends. DNA for the CDR3: TGTGCCAGCAGCTCCGGGGGGGTTCAGCCCCAGCATTTT. Residues: CASSSGGVQPQHF.

CDR3 nucleotides: TGCAGCGTTGCCGGATTGAGGGGAGGCTACGAGCAGTACTTC. This translates into CSVAGLRGGYEQYF. V usage is TRBV29-1 and J usage is TRBJ2-7; TRBD2 might be the D (6 bases). CDR3 size: 14 residues. Trimming removed 4 bases at V and 3 bases at J, with 16 bases between. Germline V lookup: CDR1 SQVTM, CDR2 ANQGSEA.

The DNA of the CDR3 is TGTGCCAGCAGCGCCAGGGATAGCACAGATACGCAGTATTTT. Translated, it gives CASSARDSTDTQYF. The chain links TRBV5-4 to TRBJ2-3, with D possibly matching TRBD1 (5 bases). Trimming left V 4 bases short and J 0 bases short, with 9 bases between. Germline-derived CDR1 and CDR2 are SGHNT and YYREEE (reference sequence). This CDR3 region has 14 residues.

V gene TRBV7-2 combines with J gene TRBJ1-1, with D perhaps matching TRBD1 (5 bases). The germline gives CDR1 SGHTA, CDR2 FQGNSA. The CDR3 consists of 14 residues. The germline V and J ends were trimmed by 7 bases and 4 bases, with 16 bases remaining between them. DNA of the CDR3: TGTGCCAGCAACCCACCGAGGCAGGGCACTGAAGCTTTCTTT. This gives the protein CASNPPRQGTEAFF.

J is TRBJ1-1 and V is TRBV6-5; possible D gene TRBD1, 6 bases. This CDR3 has 15 residues. Per germline, CDR1 MNHEY and CDR2 SVGAGI. Trimming cost V 5 bases and J 0 bases, with 13 bases left between them. The CDR3 is CASSGGGNVNTEAFF. In nucleotides, the CDR3 is TGTGCCAGCAGTGGGGGCGGAAATGTGAACACTGAAGCTTTCTTT.

This clone was detected a few times. The rearrangement joins TRBV30 to TRBJ1-1; the D gene is possibly TRBD1 (6 bases). Germline-derived CDR1 and CDR2 are GTSNPN and SVGIG (reference sequence). The CDR3 has 12 amino acids. V lost 7 bases and J 4 bases, leaving 13 bases between the germline ends. CDR3 sequence reads: CASGAEGTEAFF. CDR3 nucleotide sequence: TGTGCCTCAGGGGCGGAGGGCACTGAAGCTTTCTTT. Looking up the rest from reference TRBV30 and TRBJ1-1 gives the full variable domain: SQTIHQWPATLVQPVGSPLSLECTVEGTSNPNLYWYRQAAGRGLQLLFYSVGIGQISSEVPQNLSASRPQDRQFILSSKKLLLSDSGFYLCASGAEGTEAFFGQGTRLTVV.

This chain links TRBV7-2 with TRBJ1-6; D possibly corresponds to TRBD1 (5 bases). The V gene's germline CDR1 is SGHTA and CDR2 FQGNSA. CDR3 length equals 17 residues. V was shortened by 0 bases and J by 3 bases, with 12 bases between the two germline ends. CDR3 loop: CASSLARDSFYNSPLHF. CDR3 in DNA: TGTGCCAGCAGCTTAGCCCGGGACTCTTTCTATAATTCACCCCTCCACTTT.

J is TRBJ1-2 and V is TRBV6-5, with a possible D match to TRBD1 (5 bases). V lost 6 bases and J 5 bases, leaving 13 bases between the germline ends. The V gene's germline CDR1 is MNHEY and CDR2 SVGAGI. This CDR3 spans 13 amino acids. The CDR3, as DNA: TGTGCCAGCAGGCTCGGGACTTTTTATGGCTACACCTTC. Its translation: CASRLGTFYGYTF.

This clone was seen a handful of times. The rearrangement links TRBV29-1 to TRBJ2-1; D is perhaps TRBD1 or TRBD2 (5 bases each). Per germline, CDR1 SQVTM and CDR2 ANQGSEA. This CDR3 has 13 residues. The germline V and J ends were trimmed by 5 bases and 4 bases, with 12 bases remaining between them. The CDR3 region is CSVRGDDYNEQFF. CDR3 nucleotide sequence: TGCAGCGTTCGTGGGGACGATTACAATGAGCAGTTCTTC.

The chain links TRBV30 to TRBJ2-1; D perhaps matches TRBD1 (5 bases). Trimming pared 5 bases from V and 7 bases from J, leaving 12 bases between. The length of the CDR3 is 12 residues. Germline V gene data show CDR1 as GTSNPN and CDR2 as SVGIG (reference sequence). CDR3 coding DNA: TGTGCCTGGGGTGACAGTTGGAATGAGCAGTTCTTC. Translation gives CAWGDSWNEQFF.

The genes are TRBV11-3 and TRBJ1-1; no clear D gene. This CDR3 is built from 13 residues. V was trimmed by 5 bases and J by 5 bases, leaving 12 bases between them. Looked up from germline, CDR1 is SGHNT and CDR2 is YENEEA. The CDR3 sequence: CASSDTSATEAFF. In DNA, the CDR3 is TGTGCCAGCAGCGATACCTCAGCGACTGAAGCTTTCTTT.

The rearrangement uses TRBV27 and TRBJ2-7, with D possibly TRBD2 on 6 matching bases. CDR3 length: 14 amino acids. CDR1 and CDR2 (germline): MNHEY, SMNVEV (reference sequence). V shed 7 bases and J shed 5 bases, with 18 bases lying between them. CDR3 in DNA: TGTGCCAGCACCCCCTTGGGGGGTGCTGACGAGCAGTACTTC. Protein sequence: CASTPLGGADEQYF.

The V and J genes are TRBV20-1 and TRBJ2-5, with D uncertain. Germline-derived CDR1 and CDR2 are DFQATT and SNEGSKA (reference sequence). The CDR3 spans 11 residues. V shed 6 bases and J shed 4 bases, with 9 bases lying between them. The CDR3 loop reads CSAPLVETQYF. The CDR3 coding sequence is TGCAGTGCCCCTCTAGTAGAGACCCAGTACTTC.

The chain joins TRBV5-6 to TRBJ2-5, with D tentatively TRBD2 (6 bases). The CDR3 sequence is 12 residues long. The V end lost 4 bases, the J end lost 7 bases, and 11 bases lay between the germline ends. CDR1 SGHDT and CDR2 YYEEEE come from the germline V gene. CDR3 loop: CASSGMGGTQYF. CDR3 sequence (DNA): TGTGCCAGCAGCGGGATGGGAGGGACCCAGTACTTC.

This clone was seen only a few times. The rearrangement uses TRBV20-1 and TRBJ1-2, with D uncertain. Trimming took 5 bases from V and 3 from J, leaving 4 bases between them. Germline V gives CDR1 DFQATT, CDR2 SNEGSKA (reference sequence). The CDR3 extends over 10 amino acids. The CDR3 DNA follows: TGCAGTGCTGAATACTATGGCTACACCTTC. This sequence encodes CSAEYYGYTF.

The chain has TRBV15 and TRBJ2-5, with D maybe TRBD2 (6 bases). V lost 1 base, J lost 7 bases, and 19 bases lay in between. Germline lookup yields CDR1 LNHNV and CDR2 YYDKDF (reference sequence). The CDR3 runs to 16 residues. CDR3 DNA sequence: TGTGCCACCAGCAGAGGCCGACTAGGTTTGGTGGGGACCCAGTACTTC. As protein: CATSRGRLGLVGTQYF.

This chain joins TRBV6-6 and TRBJ2-5; no definite D call. There are 15 residues in the CDR3. Germline V gene lookup returns CDR1 MNHNY and CDR2 SVGAGI (reference sequence). Trimming stripped 5 bases from V and 4 bases from J, with 17 bases between. The CDR3 spells CASSPNFPPRETQYF. The CDR3 DNA sequence: TGTGCCAGCAGTCCGAACTTTCCTCCCAGAGAGACCCAGTACTTC.

V usage is TRBV5-1 and J usage is TRBJ2-5; 9 bases are shared with TRBD2. Germline V gene sequence: CDR1 SGHRS, CDR2 YFSETQ. Trimming cost V 4 bases and J 1 base; bases outside gene matches: 2. The CDR3 runs to 14 residues. The CDR3 DNA is TGCGCCAGCAGCCTACTAGCGGGCCAAGAGACCCAGTACTTC. This translates into CASSLLAGQETQYF.

J is TRBJ1-1 and V is TRBV5-6; the D gene is possibly TRBD1 (5 bases). The CDR3 has 14 amino acids. Germline V gene sequence: CDR1 SGHDT, CDR2 YYEEEE. Trimming removed 0 bases from V and 1 base from J, with 7 bases in between. CDR3 sequence (DNA): TGTGCCAGCAGCTTGGTTGACAGGAACACTGAAGCTTTCTTT. Residues: CASSLVDRNTEAFF.

V is TRBV4-1 and J is TRBJ2-3; D is unclear. The ends were cut back, 4 bases at V and 5 bases at J, with 10 bases in the middle. This CDR3 has 13 residues. Germline CDR1 and CDR2: MGHRA and YSYEKL. The CDR3 DNA sequence: TGCGCCAGCAGCCCCTATGGGCTAGATACGCAGTATTTT. Residues: CASSPYGLDTQYF.

The chain links TRBV30 to TRBJ1-2; D is unclear. Germline assignment: CDR1 GTSNPN and CDR2 SVGIG (reference sequence). The CDR3 loop spans 13 amino acids. Trimming shortened V by 0 bases and J by 4 bases, and 9 bases separated the two germline ends. CDR3 coding DNA: TGTGCCTGGAGTGTCATAAGGTTCTATGGCTACACCTTC. Amino acids: CAWSVIRFYGYTF.

The V call is TRBV29-1, the J call TRBJ1-2, with unresolved D. V dropped 5 bases and J dropped 4 bases, with 11 bases sitting between them. The CDR3 totals 12 residues. Germline V gives CDR1 SQVTM, CDR2 ANQGSEA. The CDR3 here is CSVSRASYGYTF. CDR3 DNA sequence: TGCAGCGTTTCCCGGGCATCCTATGGCTACACCTTC.